The 18 T cell receptor beta chains presented below share a single source sample, sequenced in a study of CD4 T cells in relation to SARS-CoV-2 and coronaviruses. Using immunoSEQ multiplex PCR, the repertoire was profiled, and TCRdb retains in-frame clones only, with some absent. The sample lists some 29,000 clones; approximately 80% were seen once. The unexposed donors gave CD4+ T cells in about 2011-2018, prior to COVID-19. After about 10 days of culture, CD4+ T cells were isolated. For these receptors, no antigen is known. The sample taken for sequencing was CD4+ T cells from PBMCs, cultured in vitro. These receptors were obtained from a human donor in good health.

The chain is built from TRBV9 and TRBJ2-7; D is uncertain. V lost 4 bases, J lost 4 bases, and 15 bases lay in between. Germline V gene data show CDR1 as SGDLS and CDR2 as YYNGEE. The CDR3 has 14 amino acids. The DNA of the CDR3 is TGTGCCAGCAGCCCCTCCCTGGGGTCTTACGAGCAGTACTTC. Translating it yields CASSPSLGSYEQYF.

This chain connects TRBV11-2 to TRBJ1-2, with D possibly matching TRBD1 (5 bases). From germline, CDR1 is SGHAT and CDR2 FQNNGV. The length of the CDR3 is 16 residues. Trimming removed 5 bases at V and 5 bases at J, with 21 bases between. The CDR3 reads CASSPYRSGSRYGYTF. In DNA, the CDR3 is TGTGCCAGCAGCCCCTATCGGTCAGGGTCTCGGTATGGCTACACCTTC. The whole variable domain, filled in from reference TRBV11-2 and TRBJ1-2, reads EAGVAQSPRYKIIEKRQSVAFWCNPISGHATLYWYQQILGQGPKLLIQFQNNGVVDDSQLPKDRFSAERLKGVDSTLKIQPAKLEDSAVYLCASSPYRSGSRYGYTFGSGTRLTVV.

This clone was recorded only once. CDR3 region: CASSGRTGDTEAFF. For the CDR3, the DNA is TGTGCCAGCAGCGGTCGGACAGGGGACACTGAAGCTTTCTTT. The chain links TRBV21-1 to TRBJ1-1; TRBD1, as called in the table, went unchecked against the DNA. TRBV21-1 is described as a pseudogene. The CDR3 length is 14 residues.

The rearrangement uses TRBV7-2 and TRBJ2-6; D is ambiguous. CDR3 length equals 12 residues. Looked up from germline, CDR1 is SGHTA and CDR2 is FQGNSA. The V end lost 7 bases, the J end lost 6 bases, and 7 bases lay between the germline ends. DNA of the CDR3: TGTGCCAGCACCGCGTCGGCCAACGTCCTGACTTTC. It is translated as CASTASANVLTF.

The chain uses TRBV24-1 and TRBJ2-1; 11 bases match TRBD2. CDR1 and CDR2 from the germline V gene are KGHDR and SFDVKD. This CDR3 is 17 amino acids long. With V trimmed by 4 bases and J by 6 bases, 10 bases remained unmatched. The CDR3 region has the DNA TGTGCCACCAGTGAGGGGACTAGCGGTTTACCCTTCAATGAGCAGTTCTTC. Protein sequence: CATSEGTSGLPFNEQFF.

The J gene is TRBJ1-1, the V gene TRBV29-1, with D tentatively TRBD1 (6 bases). With 4 bases removed from V and 4 bases from J, the gap between germline ends came to 22 bases. Germline CDR1 and CDR2: SQVTM and ANQGSEA. This CDR3 has 16 residues. This chain's CDR3 is CSVVASWGGRPTEAFF. DNA for the CDR3: TGCAGCGTTGTCGCTTCTTGGGGGGGGCGTCCCACTGAAGCTTTCTTT.

The gene calls are TRBV7-9 and TRBJ2-5; D is undetermined. The germline gives CDR1 SEHNR, CDR2 FQNEAQ (reference sequence). The CDR3 is 14 residues long. Trimming shortened V by 1 base and J by 1 base, and 7 bases separated the two germline ends. CDR3 residues: CASSLVNFQETQYF. Written as DNA, the CDR3 is TGTGCCAGCAGCTTAGTAAACTTCCAAGAGACCCAGTACTTC. Using reference TRBV7-9 and TRBJ2-5 for the parts outside the CDR3, the full variable domain is DTGVSQNPRHKITKRGQNVTFRCDPISEHNRLYWYRQTLGQGPEFLTYFQNEAQLEKSRLLSDRFSAERPKGSFSTLEIQRTEQGDSAMYLCASSLVNFQETQYFGPGTRLLVL.

This chain uses TRBV19 with TRBJ1-5; 10 bases fit TRBD1. The V segment lost 0 bases and the J segment 6 bases; nucleotides outside the gene matches: 5. This CDR3 spans 16 amino acids. Germline V CDR1 and CDR2: LNHDA, SQIVND (reference sequence). This CDR3 is CASSIEDRGLVQPQHF. The CDR3 DNA is TGTGCCAGTAGTATAGAAGACAGGGGGCTGGTTCAGCCCCAGCATTTT.

The gene calls are TRBV4-1 and TRBJ2-3; D remains ambiguous. Trimming removed 1 base at V and 7 bases at J, with 9 bases between. Germline V gene sequence: CDR1 MGHRA, CDR2 YSYEKL. This CDR3 is 13 amino acids long. DNA of the CDR3: TGCGCCAGCAGCCAAGTCCTACCGAATACGCAGTATTTT. This encodes CASSQVLPNTQYF.

V and J are TRBV11-3 and TRBJ1-1; D is ambiguous. Germline CDR1 SGHNT, CDR2 YENEEA. V shed 0 bases and J shed 2 bases, with 10 bases lying between them. The CDR3 extends over 15 amino acids. CDR3 in amino acids: CASSLDGQLNTEAFF. The CDR3 nucleotides read TGTGCCAGCAGCTTAGATGGGCAGCTAAACACTGAAGCTTTCTTT. Full variable domain (rest looked up from reference TRBV11-3 and TRBJ1-1): EAGVVQSPRYKIIEKKQPVAFWCNPISGHNTLYWYLQNLGQGPELLIRYENEEAVDDSQLPKDRFSAERLKGVDSTLKIQPAELGDSAVYLCASSLDGQLNTEAFFGQGTRLTVV.

This clone turned up a few times. This chain links TRBV10-3 with TRBJ1-5, with TRBD1 matching over 7 bases. This CDR3 has 13 amino acids. The junction had 3 bases not matched to a gene; V was cut back by 7 bases and J by 3 bases. Germline CDR1 reads ENHRY; CDR2 reads SYGVKD. Here the CDR3 reads CAITTGSNQPQHF. CDR3 nucleotide sequence: TGTGCCATCACGACAGGGTCCAATCAGCCCCAGCATTTT.

The chain uses TRBV9 and TRBJ2-1, with 8 bases that match TRBD2. This CDR3 is built from 17 residues. J gave up 0 bases and V 3 bases, and 8 bases lay outside the gene matches. Germline V gene data show CDR1 as SGDLS and CDR2 as YYNGEE. The CDR3 is CASSAGPGGGSYNEQFF. Written as DNA, the CDR3 is TGTGCCAGCAGCGCGGGTCCGGGGGGGGGCTCCTACAATGAGCAGTTCTTC.

V is TRBV30 and J is TRBJ1-2; D is unresolved. Germline CDR1 is GTSNPN and CDR2 is SVGIG (reference sequence). This CDR3 comprises 14 residues. V lost 0 bases to trimming and J lost 7 bases, with 15 bases between them. CDR3 in amino acids: CAWSVNSGNGGYTF. Written as DNA, the CDR3 is TGTGCCTGGAGTGTAAATTCCGGGAATGGTGGCTACACCTTC.

About this clone itself: At one end, the junction sequence differs from germline, possibly due to a read error. This sequence joins TRBV7-2 and TRBJ1-3, with unresolved D. The V gene's germline CDR1 is SGHTA and CDR2 FQGNSA. The CDR3 runs to 15 residues. The CDR3 here is CASSLASGSGNTIYF. In DNA form, the CDR3 reads TGTGCCAGCAGCTTAGCCTCAGGCTCTGGGAACACCATATATTTT.

This rearrangement joins TRBV6-2 or TRBV6-3 to TRBJ1-2, with D possibly TRBD1 on 5 matching bases. In germline, CDR1 is MNHEY, CDR2 SVGEGT. Trimming stripped 2 bases from V and 2 bases from J, with 12 bases between. The CDR3 consists of 15 residues. The CDR3 nucleotides are TGTGCCAGCAGTTACCCGGGACGTAACAACTATGGCTACACCTTC. It codes for CASSYPGRNNYGYTF.

The chain has TRBV6-5 and TRBJ1-1, with D unclear. Germline V gives CDR1 MNHEY, CDR2 SVGAGI. V was pared by 6 bases and J by 1 base, with 12 bases between. CDR3 size: 14 residues. CDR3 sequence: CASRRILPNTEAFF. CDR3 nucleotides: TGTGCCAGCAGACGAATCCTGCCGAACACTGAAGCTTTCTTT.

This clone was observed a handful of times. This rearrangement joins TRBV2 to TRBJ2-7, with D maybe TRBD2 (5 bases). The CDR3 covers 15 residues. Germline loops: CDR1 SNHLY, CDR2 FYNNEI. Between the trimmed V and J ends, which lost 7 bases and 6 bases, there was a span of 22 bases. CDR3 amino acids: CASTRGLYVVSEQYF. CDR3 DNA sequence: TGTGCCAGCACAAGAGGGCTCTACGTCGTTTCCGAGCAGTACTTC.

V usage is TRBV3-1 (or the pseudogene TRBV3-2) and J usage is TRBJ1-3; weak D call: TRBD1 (5 bases). V shed 0 bases and J shed 0 bases, with 9 bases lying between them. CDR3 length equals 16 residues. The germline V gene encodes CDR1 LGHDT and CDR2 YNNKEL (reference sequence). The CDR3 reads CASSQDRAFSGNTIYF. The CDR3 DNA sequence: TGTGCCAGCAGCCAAGACAGGGCATTCTCTGGAAACACCATATATTTT.